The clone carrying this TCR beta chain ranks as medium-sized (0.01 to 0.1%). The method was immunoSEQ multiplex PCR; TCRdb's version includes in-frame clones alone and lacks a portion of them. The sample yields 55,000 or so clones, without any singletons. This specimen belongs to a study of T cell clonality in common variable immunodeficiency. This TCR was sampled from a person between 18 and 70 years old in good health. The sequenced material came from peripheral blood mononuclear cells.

The CDR3 is CASRPDSRTQYF. The sequenced CDR3 bases are TGTGCCAGCAGACCAGACAGTCGGACC. This chain uses TRBV6-2 or TRBV6-3 with TRBJ2-5; D might be TRBD1 (5 bases). The DNA ends 3 residues before the CDR3 does, and the rest of the CDR3 is filled in from the germline J gene. From germline, CDR1 is MNHEY and CDR2 SVGEGT. V lost 6 bases and J lost 7, with 12 bases in between. CDR3 length: 12 amino acids.